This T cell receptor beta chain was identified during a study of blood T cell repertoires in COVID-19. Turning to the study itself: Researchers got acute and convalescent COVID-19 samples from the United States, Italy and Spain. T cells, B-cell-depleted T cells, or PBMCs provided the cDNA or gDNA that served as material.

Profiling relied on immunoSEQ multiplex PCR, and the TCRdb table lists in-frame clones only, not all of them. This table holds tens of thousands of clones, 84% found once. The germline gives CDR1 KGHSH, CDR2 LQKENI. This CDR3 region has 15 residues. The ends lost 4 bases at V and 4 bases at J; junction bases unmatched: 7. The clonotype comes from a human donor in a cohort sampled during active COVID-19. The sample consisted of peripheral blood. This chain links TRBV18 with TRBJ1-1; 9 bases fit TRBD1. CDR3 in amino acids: CASSQDRGRVTEAFF. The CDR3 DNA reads TGTGCCAGCTCACAGGACAGGGGACGGGTCACTGAAGCTTTCTTT.